Detailed here is one T cell receptor beta chain. This sample is drawn from a study of blood T cells in healthy people across ages. Healthy individuals of Caucasian origin from Russia, aged roughly 6 to 95, served as donors. Extraction of total RNA produced a minimum of 5.5 micrograms from each sample. Combining a sample-barcoded 5' primer with a J-beta primer mix, a second PCR ran for roughly 7 to 12 cycles. TCRdb reanalysed the 5' RACE reads using MiXCR and keeps one entry per CDR3 protein. Of roughly 730,000 distinct CDR3 sequences listed, roughly 56% were seen once; the top ten hold around 24%. This CDR3 is 13 amino acids long. V gave up 10 bases and J gave up 2 bases, with 14 bases separating them. CDR1 and CDR2 (germline): MNHEY, SVGEGT.

The specimen was blood. The chain uses TRBV6-2 or TRBV6-3 and TRBJ1-2; D is uncertain. The source is a man in his forties in good health. The DNA for the CDR3 is TGTGCCACGAGGAGCGCAGTAAACTATGGCTACACCTTC. Translation gives CATRSAVNYGYTF.